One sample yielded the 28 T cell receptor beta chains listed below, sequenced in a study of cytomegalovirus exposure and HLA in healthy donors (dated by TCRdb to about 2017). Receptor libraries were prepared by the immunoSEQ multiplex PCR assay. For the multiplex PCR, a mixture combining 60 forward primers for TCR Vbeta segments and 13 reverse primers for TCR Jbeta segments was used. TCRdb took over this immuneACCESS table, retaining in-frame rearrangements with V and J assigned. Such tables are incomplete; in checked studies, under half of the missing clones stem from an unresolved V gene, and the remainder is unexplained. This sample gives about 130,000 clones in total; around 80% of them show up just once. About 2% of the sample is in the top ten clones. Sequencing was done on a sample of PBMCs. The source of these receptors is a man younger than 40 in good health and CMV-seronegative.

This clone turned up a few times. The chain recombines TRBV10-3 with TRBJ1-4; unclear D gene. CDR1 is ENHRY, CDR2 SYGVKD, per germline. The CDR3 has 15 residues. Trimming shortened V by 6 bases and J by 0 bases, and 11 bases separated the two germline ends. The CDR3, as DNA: TGTGCCATCAGGTCGGAGAGTGCAACTAATGAAAAACTGTTTTTT. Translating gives CAIRSESATNEKLFF.

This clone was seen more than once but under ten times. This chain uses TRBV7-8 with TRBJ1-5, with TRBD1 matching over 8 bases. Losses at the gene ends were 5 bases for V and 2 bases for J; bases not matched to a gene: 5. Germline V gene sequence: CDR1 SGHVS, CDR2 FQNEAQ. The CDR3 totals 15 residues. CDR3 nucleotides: TGTGCCAGCAGCCCGCAGGGGGCTGGCAATCAGCCCCAGCATTTT. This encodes CASSPQGAGNQPQHF.

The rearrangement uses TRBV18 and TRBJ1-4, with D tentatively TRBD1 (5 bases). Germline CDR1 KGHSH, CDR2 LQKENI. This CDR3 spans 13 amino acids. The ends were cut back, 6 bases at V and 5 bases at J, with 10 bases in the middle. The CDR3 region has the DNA TGTGCCAGCTCCGGGGACTTAAATGAAAAACTGTTTTTT. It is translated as CASSGDLNEKLFF.

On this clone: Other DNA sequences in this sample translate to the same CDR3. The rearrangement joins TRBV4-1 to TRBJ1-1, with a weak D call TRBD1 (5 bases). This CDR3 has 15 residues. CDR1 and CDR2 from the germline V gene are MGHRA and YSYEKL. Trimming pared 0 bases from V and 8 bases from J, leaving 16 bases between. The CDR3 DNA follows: TGCGCCAGCAGCCAAGAAAGAAAAGGGGCGAGCGAAGCTTTCTTT. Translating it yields CASSQERKGASEAFF.

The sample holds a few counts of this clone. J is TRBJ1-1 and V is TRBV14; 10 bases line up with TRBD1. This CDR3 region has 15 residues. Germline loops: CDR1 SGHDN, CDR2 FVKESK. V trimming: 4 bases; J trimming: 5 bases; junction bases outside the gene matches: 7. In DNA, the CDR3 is TGTGCCAGCAGCCCTATAGGACAGGGGGAGACTGAAGCTTTCTTT. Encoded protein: CASSPIGQGETEAFF. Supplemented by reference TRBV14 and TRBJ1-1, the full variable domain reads EAGVTQFPSHSVIEKGQTVTLRCDPISGHDNLYWYRRVMGKEIKFLLHFVKESKQDESGMPNNRFLAERTGGTYSTLKVQPAELEDSGVYFCASSPIGQGETEAFFGQGTRLTVV.

The CDR3 sequence: CASTPGGPGGEQYF. The CDR3 region has the DNA TGTGCCAGCACTCCTGGAGGGCCGGGGGGCGAGCAGTACTTC. The chain employs TRBV9 and TRBJ2-7, with TRBD2 matching 7 bases. The CDR3 has 14 residues. Germline V lookup: CDR1 SGDLS, CDR2 YYNGEE. J lost 6 bases, V lost 6 bases, and 12 bases had no gene match.

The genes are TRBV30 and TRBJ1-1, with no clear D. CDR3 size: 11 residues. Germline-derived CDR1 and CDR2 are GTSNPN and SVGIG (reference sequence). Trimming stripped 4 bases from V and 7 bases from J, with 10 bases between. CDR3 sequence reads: CAWIRQLEAFF. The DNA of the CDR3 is TGTGCCTGGATACGTCAACTTGAAGCTTTCTTT.

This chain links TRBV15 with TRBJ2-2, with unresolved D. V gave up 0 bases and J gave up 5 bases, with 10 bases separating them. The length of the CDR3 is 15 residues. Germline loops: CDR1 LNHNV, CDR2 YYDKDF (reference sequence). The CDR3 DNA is TGTGCCACCAGCAGAGATCGGGTTATAACCGGGGAGCTGTTTTTT. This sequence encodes CATSRDRVITGELFF. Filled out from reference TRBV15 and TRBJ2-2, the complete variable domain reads DAMVIQNPRYQVTQFGKPVTLSCSQTLNHNVMYWYQQKSSQAPKLLFHYYDKDFNNEADTPDNFQSRRPNTSFCFLDIRSPGLGDTAMYLCATSRDRVITGELFFGEGSRLTVL.

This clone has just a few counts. CDR3 nucleotide sequence: TGCGCCAGCAGCCAAGGGGACTCGGACGTTCCGCAGTATTTT. This translates into CASSQGDSDVPQYF. The chain joins TRBV4-3 to TRBJ2-3; possible D gene TRBD2, 6 bases. CDR1 and CDR2 (germline): LGHNA, YSLEER. V was pared by 1 base and J by 10 bases, with 15 bases between. CDR3 length: 14 amino acids.

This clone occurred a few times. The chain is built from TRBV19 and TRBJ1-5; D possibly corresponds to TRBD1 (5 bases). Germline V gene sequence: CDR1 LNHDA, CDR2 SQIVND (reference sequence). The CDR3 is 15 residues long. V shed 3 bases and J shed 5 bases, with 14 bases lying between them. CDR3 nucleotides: TGTGCCAGTAGTATGGGGGGGTTGTGGGATCAGCCCCAGCATTTT. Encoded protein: CASSMGGLWDQPQHF.

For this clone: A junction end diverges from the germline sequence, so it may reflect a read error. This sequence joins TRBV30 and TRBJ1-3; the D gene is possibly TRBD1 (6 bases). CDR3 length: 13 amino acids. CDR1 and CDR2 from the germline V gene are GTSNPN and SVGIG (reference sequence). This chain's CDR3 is CAWSVLGGQWMRF. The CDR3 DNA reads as TGTGCCTGGAGTGTACTGGGGGGGCAGTGGATGAGGTTT.

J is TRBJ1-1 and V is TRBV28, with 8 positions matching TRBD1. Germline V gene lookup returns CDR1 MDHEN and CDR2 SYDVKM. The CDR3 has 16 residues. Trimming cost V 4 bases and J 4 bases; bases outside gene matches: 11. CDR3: CASSSYVRTGRTEAFF. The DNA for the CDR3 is TGTGCCAGCAGTTCGTATGTCCGGACAGGGCGCACTGAAGCTTTCTTT.

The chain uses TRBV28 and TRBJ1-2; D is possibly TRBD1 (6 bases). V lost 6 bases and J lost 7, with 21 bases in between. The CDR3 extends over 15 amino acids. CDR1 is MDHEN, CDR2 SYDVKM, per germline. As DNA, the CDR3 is TGTGCCAGCAGGGCACAGGGAGAGGGTCAAGTTGGCTACACCTTC. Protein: CASRAQGEGQVGYTF.

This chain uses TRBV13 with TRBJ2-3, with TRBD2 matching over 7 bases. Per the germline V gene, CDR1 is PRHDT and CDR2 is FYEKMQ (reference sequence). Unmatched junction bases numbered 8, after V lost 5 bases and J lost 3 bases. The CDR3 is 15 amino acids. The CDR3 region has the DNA TGTGCCAGCAGCGAGCCGGGGACTATTACAGATACGCAGTATTTT. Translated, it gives CASSEPGTITDTQYF.

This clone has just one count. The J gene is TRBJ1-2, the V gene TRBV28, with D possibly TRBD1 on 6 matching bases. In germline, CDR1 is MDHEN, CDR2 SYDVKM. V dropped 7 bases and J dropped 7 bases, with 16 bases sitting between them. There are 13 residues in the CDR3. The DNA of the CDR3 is TGTGCCAGCACCCCCTACAGGGAACGTGGCTACACCTTC. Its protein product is CASTPYRERGYTF.

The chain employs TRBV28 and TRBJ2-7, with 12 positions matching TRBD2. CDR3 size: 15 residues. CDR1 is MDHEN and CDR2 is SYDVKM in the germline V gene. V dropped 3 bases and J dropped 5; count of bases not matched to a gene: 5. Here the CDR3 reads CASSFGTSGLDEQYF. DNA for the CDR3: TGTGCCAGCAGTTTTGGGACTAGCGGGCTGGACGAGCAGTACTTC.

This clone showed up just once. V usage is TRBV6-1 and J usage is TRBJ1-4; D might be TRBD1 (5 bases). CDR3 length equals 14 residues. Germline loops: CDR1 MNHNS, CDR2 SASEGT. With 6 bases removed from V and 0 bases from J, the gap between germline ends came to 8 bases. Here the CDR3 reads CASRSGSTNEKLFF. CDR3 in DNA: TGTGCCAGCAGGTCAGGGTCAACTAATGAAAAACTGTTTTTT.

This CDR3 reads CASSGQVSGANVLTF. CDR3 coding DNA: TGTGCCAGCAGCGGACAAGTCTCTGGGGCCAACGTCCTGACTTTC. This chain connects TRBV6-1 to TRBJ2-6; D possibly corresponds to TRBD1 (5 bases). V lost 6 bases and J lost 0, with 9 bases in between. This CDR3 region has 15 residues. Germline V gene lookup returns CDR1 MNHNS and CDR2 SASEGT.

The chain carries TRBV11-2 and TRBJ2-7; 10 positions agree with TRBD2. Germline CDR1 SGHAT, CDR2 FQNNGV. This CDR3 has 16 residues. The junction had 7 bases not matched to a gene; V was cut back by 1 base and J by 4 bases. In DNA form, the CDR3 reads TGTGCCAGCAGCTTAGTAGGGGCTAGCGGGAGATACGAGCAGTACTTC. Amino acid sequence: CASSLVGASGRYEQYF.

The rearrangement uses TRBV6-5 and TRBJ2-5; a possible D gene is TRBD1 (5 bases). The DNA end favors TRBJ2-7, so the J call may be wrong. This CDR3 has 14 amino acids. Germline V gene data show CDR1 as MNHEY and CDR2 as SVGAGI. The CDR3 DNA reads TGTGCCAGCAGTCGTACTACAGGCGTCTACGAGCAGTACTTC. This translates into CASSRTTGVYEQYF.

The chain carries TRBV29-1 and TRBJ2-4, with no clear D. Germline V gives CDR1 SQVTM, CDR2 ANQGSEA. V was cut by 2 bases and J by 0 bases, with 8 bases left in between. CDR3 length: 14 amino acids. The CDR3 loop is CSVELLLAKNIQYF. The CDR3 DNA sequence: TGCAGCGTTGAACTCTTACTAGCCAAAAACATTCAGTACTTC.

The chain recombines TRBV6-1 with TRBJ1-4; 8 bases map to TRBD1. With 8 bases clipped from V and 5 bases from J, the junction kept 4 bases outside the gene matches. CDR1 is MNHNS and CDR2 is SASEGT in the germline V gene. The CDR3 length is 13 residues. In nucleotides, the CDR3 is TGTGCCAGCCGGCGGGACAGGAATGAAAAACTGTTTTTT. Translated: CASRRDRNEKLFF.

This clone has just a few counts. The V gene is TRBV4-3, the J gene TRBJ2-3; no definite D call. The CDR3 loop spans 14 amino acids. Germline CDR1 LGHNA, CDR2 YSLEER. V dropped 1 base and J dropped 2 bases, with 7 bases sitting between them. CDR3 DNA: TGCGCCAGCAGCCAAGGAGTAAACACAGATACGCAGTATTTT. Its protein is CASSQGVNTDTQYF.

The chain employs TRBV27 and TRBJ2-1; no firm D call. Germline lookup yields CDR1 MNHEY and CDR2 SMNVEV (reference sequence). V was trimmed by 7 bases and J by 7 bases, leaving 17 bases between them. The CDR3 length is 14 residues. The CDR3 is CASTWAPQANEQFF. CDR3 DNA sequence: TGTGCCAGCACCTGGGCACCTCAGGCGAATGAGCAGTTCTTC.

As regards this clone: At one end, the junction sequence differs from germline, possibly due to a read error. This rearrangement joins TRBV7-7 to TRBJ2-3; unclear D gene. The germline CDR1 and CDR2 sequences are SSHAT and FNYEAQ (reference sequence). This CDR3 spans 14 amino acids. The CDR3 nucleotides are TGTGCTAGCAGCGCTTACTCTAGCACAGATACGCAGTATTTT. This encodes CASSAYSSTDTQYF.

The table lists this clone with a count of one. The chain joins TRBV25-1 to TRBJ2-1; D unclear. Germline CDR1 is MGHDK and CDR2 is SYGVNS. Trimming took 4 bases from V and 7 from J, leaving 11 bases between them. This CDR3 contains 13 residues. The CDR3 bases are TGTGCCAGCAGTGGCCGGTATGAAAATGAGCAGTTCTTC. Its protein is CASSGRYENEQFF.

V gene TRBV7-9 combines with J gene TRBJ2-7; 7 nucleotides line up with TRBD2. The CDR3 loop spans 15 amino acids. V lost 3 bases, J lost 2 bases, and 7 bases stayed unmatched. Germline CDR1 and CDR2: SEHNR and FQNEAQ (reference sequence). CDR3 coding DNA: TGTGCCAGCAGCTTGTCCAGCGGGAAGGCCTACGAGCAGTACTTC. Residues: CASSLSSGKAYEQYF.

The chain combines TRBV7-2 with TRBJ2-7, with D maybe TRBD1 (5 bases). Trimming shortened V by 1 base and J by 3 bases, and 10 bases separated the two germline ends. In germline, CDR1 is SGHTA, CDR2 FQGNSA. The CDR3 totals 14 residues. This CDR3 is CASSLDGQRYEQYF. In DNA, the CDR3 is TGTGCCAGCAGCTTAGATGGACAACGCTACGAGCAGTACTTC.